Following are 27 T cell receptor beta chains from one sample sequenced in a study of shared clonotypes between healthy human individuals. Clones were sequenced by immunoSEQ multiplex PCR, and TCRdb holds only the in-frame ones, with some missing. The table records over a million clones, around 82% of them present only once. Sequenced sample: memory CD4+ T cells from PBMCs. Described subset: CD45RA-negative fraction. These receptors all come from a man between 18 and 29 years old in good health. Some clones in this sample may be carry-over from other donors' samples.

The chain recombines TRBV5-4 with TRBJ2-1; TRBD2 is a possible D gene (7 bases). The germline V gene encodes CDR1 SGHNT and CDR2 YYREEE (reference sequence). The CDR3 contains 16 residues. V lost 4 bases and J lost 0, with 14 bases in between. DNA of the CDR3: TGTGCCAGCAGCGGAGGGGGGGCGAGCTCCTACAATGAGCAGTTCTTC. Residues: CASSGGGASSYNEQFF.

The V and J genes are TRBV5-1 and TRBJ1-5; D may be TRBD1 (5 bases). Germline CDR1 and CDR2: SGHRS and YFSETQ. V lost 4 bases and J 0 bases, leaving 11 bases between the germline ends. The CDR3 contains 15 residues. This CDR3 is CASSPGDGSNQPQHF. The CDR3 DNA is TGCGCCAGCAGCCCCGGGGACGGTAGCAATCAGCCCCAGCATTTT.

This clone is a singleton in its sample. The chain combines TRBV10-3 with TRBJ2-7; tentative D call: TRBD2 (7 bases). Germline loops: CDR1 ENHRY, CDR2 SYGVKD. The CDR3 is made up of 11 amino acids. V lost 5 bases and J lost 9, with 11 bases in between. CDR3 sequence (DNA): TGTGCCATCAGTTCAGGGGAGGGGCAGTACTTC. It yields the protein CAISSGEGQYF.

This clone came up once. The CDR3 DNA is TGTGCCAGCAGCCGAGTAGGGGGCGCAGATACGCAGTATTTT. This encodes CASSRVGGADTQYF. The chain combines TRBV7-3 with TRBJ2-3; the match to TRBD1 covers 7 bases. Germline lookup yields CDR1 SGHTA and CDR2 FQGTGA. The CDR3 contains 14 residues. V shed 5 bases and J 4 bases; nucleotides not matched to a gene: 6.

V gene TRBV11-2 combines with J gene TRBJ2-2; TRBD1 aligns across 8 bases. The CDR3 is made up of 15 amino acids. Germline V gene data show CDR1 as SGHAT and CDR2 as FQNNGV. The V and J ends lost 1 base and 7 bases, in that order; junction bases with no gene match: 5. CDR3 region: CASSLAGGWGGELFF. Written as DNA, the CDR3 is TGTGCCAGCAGCTTAGCAGGGGGCTGGGGCGGGGAGCTGTTTTTT.

The CDR3 loop reads CASRPRERSTDTQYF. DNA for the CDR3: TGCGCCAGCAGGCCCCGGGAGCGGAGCACAGATACGCAGTATTTT. The chain employs TRBV4-3 and TRBJ2-3; D may be TRBD2 (6 bases). The CDR3 runs to 15 residues. V gave up 6 bases and J gave up 0 bases, with 13 bases separating them. Germline V gene sequence: CDR1 LGHNA, CDR2 YSLEER.

The chain employs TRBV5-4 and TRBJ2-7; 9 bases fit TRBD2. CDR1 and CDR2 from the germline V gene are SGHNT and YYREEE (reference sequence). With 5 bases clipped from V and 8 bases from J, the junction kept 14 bases outside the gene matches. This CDR3 has 15 amino acids. CDR3 region: CASRVAGGNRDQQYF. The CDR3 DNA reads TGTGCCAGCAGGGTCGCGGGGGGGAATCGGGATCAGCAGTACTTC.

V usage is TRBV30 and J usage is TRBJ2-5; 8 bases are a match to TRBD2. Near its end, the DNA agrees better with TRBJ2-7, so the J call may be wrong. Per germline, CDR1 GTSNPN and CDR2 SVGIG (reference sequence). CDR3 size: 14 residues. The CDR3 DNA reads as TGTGCCTGGAGACCACTAGCGGCTACCTACGAGCAGTACTTC. It translates to CAWRPLAATYEQYF.

This clone was counted only a few times. Other nucleotide sequences from this sample produce the same CDR3. V usage is TRBV27 and J usage is TRBJ1-4; TRBD1 matches 10 bases. The CDR3 length is 13 residues. Per the germline V gene, CDR1 is MNHEY and CDR2 is SMNVEV (reference sequence). With V trimmed by 5 bases and J by 8 bases, 2 bases remained unmatched. CDR3 sequence reads: CASSRDRGEKLFF. The CDR3 DNA follows: TGTGCCAGCAGTCGGGACAGGGGAGAAAAACTGTTTTTT.

This clone has just one count. The V and J genes are TRBV4-2 and TRBJ2-2; D is perhaps TRBD2 (5 bases). In germline, CDR1 is LGHNA, CDR2 YNFKEQ. This CDR3 contains 17 residues. The ends were cut back, 5 bases at V and 0 bases at J, with 16 bases in the middle. The CDR3 loop reads CASSAAAGAANTGELFF. CDR3 DNA: TGTGCCAGCAGCGCCGCCGCGGGCGCTGCGAACACCGGGGAGCTGTTTTTT.

This clone occurred a few times. The rearrangement joins TRBV7-6 to TRBJ2-7, with D tentatively TRBD1 or TRBD2 (5 bases each). V dropped 3 bases and J dropped 3 bases, with 12 bases sitting between them. Looked up from germline, CDR1 is SGHVS and CDR2 is FNYEAQ. The CDR3 has 14 residues. CDR3 nucleotides: TGTGCCAGCAGCTTCCGGGACGGAATCTACGAGCAGTACTTC. It yields the protein CASSFRDGIYEQYF.

This clone has a single count. The chain links TRBV5-6 to TRBJ2-7, with 7 bases identical to TRBD1. Trimming cost V 4 bases and J 6 bases; bases outside gene matches: 4. Germline CDR1 is SGHDT and CDR2 is YYEEEE. The CDR3 totals 12 residues. The CDR3: CASSRGTAEQYF. CDR3 DNA: TGTGCCAGCAGCCGTGGGACAGCCGAGCAGTACTTC.

The chain joins TRBV6-1 to TRBJ2-7; 7 bases match TRBD2. The J segment lost 8 bases and the V segment lost 4 bases, leaving 17 bases of the junction unmatched. This CDR3 comprises 16 residues. Germline loops: CDR1 MNHNS, CDR2 SASEGT. The DNA for the CDR3 is TGTGCCAGCAGTGCTTTGACCTCGGGACTACCCGCCAAGCAGTACTTC. Protein: CASSALTSGLPAKQYF.

The chain has TRBV9 and TRBJ1-5; the match to TRBD1 covers 9 bases. CDR1 and CDR2 from the germline V gene are SGDLS and YYNGEE. V was pared by 0 bases and J by 2 bases, with 0 bases of the junction left unmatched. The CDR3 runs to 15 residues. The DNA of the CDR3 is TGTGCCAGCAGCGTAGGGACAGGGGGCAATCAGCCCCAGCATTTT. It yields the protein CASSVGTGGNQPQHF.

The rearrangement links TRBV11-2 to TRBJ2-1; 8 bases line up with TRBD2. CDR1 and CDR2 (germline): SGHAT, FQNNGV. With 2 bases clipped from V and 8 bases from J, the junction kept 8 bases outside the gene matches. The CDR3 contains 15 residues. The CDR3 sequence: CASSLYLAGGYEQFF. CDR3 coding DNA: TGTGCCAGCAGCTTATACCTCGCGGGAGGATATGAGCAGTTCTTC.

Points on this clone: A single base separates this from a much larger clone, so it may be a read error. The V gene is TRBV5-1, the J gene TRBJ1-1; D is possibly TRBD1 (5 bases). From germline, CDR1 is SGHRS and CDR2 YFSETQ. The CDR3 totals 14 residues. V was clipped by 0 bases and J by 1 base, with 7 bases between them. The CDR3 here is CASSLDRRNTEAFF. Here the CDR3 DNA reads TGCGCCAGCAGCTTGGACAGGAGGAACACTGAAGCTTTCTTT.

The chain combines TRBV9 with TRBJ1-1; D is unresolved. Trimming took off 6 bases at V and 2 bases at J, with 11 bases between the two ends. Germline V gene data show CDR1 as SGDLS and CDR2 as YYNGEE. The CDR3 covers 13 residues. CDR3 DNA sequence: TGTGCCAGCAACCCGACACCCAACACTGAAGCTTTCTTT. It translates to CASNPTPNTEAFF.

This chain joins TRBV2 and TRBJ2-1, with 8 bases fitting TRBD2. This CDR3 spans 13 amino acids. The J segment lost 6 bases and the V segment lost 8 bases, leaving 6 bases of the junction unmatched. Looked up from germline, CDR1 is SNHLY and CDR2 is FYNNEI. This CDR3 reads CASDRTSSNEQFF. CDR3 in DNA: TGTGCCAGCGACCGGACTAGCTCCAATGAGCAGTTCTTC.

This CDR3 reads CASSYKGQGWSYEQYF. The CDR3 region has the DNA TGTGCCAGCAGCTACAAAGGACAGGGATGGTCCTACGAGCAGTACTTC. The chain uses TRBV11-1 and TRBJ2-5, with 8 nucleotides matching TRBD1. The DNA matches TRBJ2-7 better at its end, which makes the J call doubtful. Looked up from germline, CDR1 is SGHAT and CDR2 is FQDESV (reference sequence). The CDR3 extends over 16 amino acids.

This chain links TRBV29-1 with TRBJ2-1; 11 bases agree with TRBD1. J gave up 0 bases and V 1 base, and 5 bases lay outside the gene matches. Germline assignment: CDR1 SQVTM and CDR2 ANQGSEA. This CDR3 is built from 17 residues. CDR3 in DNA: TGCAGCGTTGAAGTGGACAGGGGGCGCAGCTCCTACAATGAGCAGTTCTTC. Protein sequence: CSVEVDRGRSSYNEQFF.

V usage is TRBV9 and J usage is TRBJ2-7; TRBD2 aligns across 7 bases. This CDR3 comprises 14 residues. J lost 6 bases, V lost 2 bases, and 8 bases had no gene match. The germline gives CDR1 SGDLS, CDR2 YYNGEE. The DNA of the CDR3 is TGTGCCAGCAGCGTGATAGCGGGTTCGATCGAGCAGTACTTC. This codes for CASSVIAGSIEQYF.

The rearrangement links TRBV5-6 to TRBJ2-5, with 12 bases matching TRBD2. The CDR3 runs to 17 residues. The germline CDR1 and CDR2 sequences are SGHDT and YYEEEE. With V trimmed by 3 bases and J by 3 bases, 9 bases remained unmatched. The CDR3 nucleotides read TGTGCCAGCAGCTCCGACGGACTAGCGGGAATAGAAGAGACCCAGTACTTC. Protein product: CASSSDGLAGIEETQYF.

The rearrangement uses TRBV27 and TRBJ2-1; 16 bases agree with TRBD2. With V trimmed by 7 bases and J by 10 bases, 1 base remained unmatched. The CDR3 consists of 13 residues. CDR1 is MNHEY, CDR2 SMNVEV, per germline (reference sequence). CDR3 coding DNA: TGTGCCAGCAAGGGACTAGCGGGAGGGGAGCAGTTCTTC. Translating gives CASKGLAGGEQFF.

The chain has TRBV28 and TRBJ2-7, with D possibly being TRBD2 (5 bases). The CDR3 has 15 residues. Looked up from germline, CDR1 is MDHEN and CDR2 is SYDVKM. V was pared by 2 bases and J by 3 bases, with 14 bases between. The CDR3 here is CASSLPTSKNYEQYF. In DNA form, the CDR3 reads TGTGCCAGCAGTTTACCCACTAGTAAGAACTACGAGCAGTACTTC.

This clone was counted a few times. The chain employs TRBV7-9 and TRBJ1-5, with TRBD1 matching over 8 bases. Germline CDR1 is SEHNR and CDR2 is FQNEAQ (reference sequence). The CDR3 length is 14 residues. The junction had 6 bases not matched to a gene; V was cut back by 5 bases and J by 6 bases. This CDR3 is CASSPGGRGQPQHF. CDR3 DNA: TGTGCCAGCAGCCCAGGGGGCCGGGGTCAGCCCCAGCATTTT.

The J gene is TRBJ2-7, the V gene TRBV6-5; 8 nucleotides match TRBD2. The CDR3 has 14 amino acids. CDR1 MNHEY and CDR2 SVGAGI come from the germline V gene. Trimming took 2 bases from V and 6 from J; bases not matched to a gene: 6. The CDR3 nucleotides are TGTGCCAGCAGTTACATCGGGACTAGGAGCGAGCAGTACTTC. Its translation: CASSYIGTRSEQYF.

The rearrangement joins TRBV6-5 to TRBJ2-7; the D gene is possibly TRBD2 (5 bases). The ends were cut back, 4 bases at V and 6 bases at J, with 16 bases in the middle. The length of the CDR3 is 14 residues. Germline CDR1 and CDR2: MNHEY and SVGAGI. CDR3 DNA sequence: TGTGCCAGCAGTTTGAGGGAACCAACGGGCGAGCAGTACTTC. It is translated as CASSLREPTGEQYF.